This T cell receptor (beta chain) was recovered during a study of shared clonotypes between healthy human individuals. Across the whole study: The cohort comprised a couple of women and three men. Their ages spanned 18 to 49 years.

Naive CD8 cells, CD45RO-negative and positively selected for CCR7, excluded terminally differentiated effector memory CD45RA+ cells. Donors were healthy HIV-negative adults without recently reported acute infections or vaccinations. Trimming removed 8 bases at V and 0 bases at J, with 11 bases between. CDR1 is MDHEN and CDR2 is SYDVKM in the germline V gene. The CDR3 covers 14 residues. Generated by immunoSEQ multiplex PCR, the TCRdb table keeps only in-frame clones and is missing some. The table records roughly 2.1 million clones, 85% to 95% of them present only once. The clonotype was recovered from a man aged 18-30 years in good health. Some clones in this sample may be carry-over from other donors' samples. The sample comprised naive CD8+ T cells from PBMCs. J is TRBJ2-1 and V is TRBV28; D ambiguous. CDR3 amino acids: CASFSRSSYNEQFF. The CDR3 DNA sequence: TGTGCCAGCTTTAGCAGGAGCTCCTACAATGAGCAGTTCTTC.